Presented here are 12 T cell receptor beta chains from one specimen sequenced in a study of beta chain features in type 1 diabetes (dated 2018 in TCRdb). Receptors were amplified or captured by the immunoSEQ multiplex PCR assay. The High Capacity cDNA Reverse Transcription Kit was used to reverse transcribe all of the isolated RNA, meaning that expressed TCRB transcripts were what got sequenced. TCRdb took over this immuneACCESS table, retaining in-frame rearrangements with V and J assigned. Such tables are incomplete; in checked studies, under half of the missing clones stem from an unresolved V gene, and the remainder is unexplained. The sample records 400,000 to 550,000 clones, roughly an eighth of which are singletons. The ten largest account for roughly 0.046% of the sample. Input material: naive CD4+ T cells from blood. Sample cell subset or site, as interpreted from the label and publication: true naive CD4+ T cells. Every receptor here comes from a woman aged 18-30 years in good health.

This clone was found a few times. This sequence joins TRBV18 and TRBJ2-3, with D possibly being TRBD2 (6 bases). V was shortened by 3 bases and J by 2 bases, with 12 bases between the two germline ends. Germline CDR1 reads KGHSH; CDR2 reads LQKENI. The length of the CDR3 is 15 residues. CDR3 loop: CASSPIADLTDTQYF. The CDR3 region has the DNA TGTGCCAGCTCACCGATAGCGGACCTCACAGATACGCAGTATTTT. Complete variable domain (other parts from reference TRBV18 and TRBJ2-3): NAGVMQNPRHLVRRRGQEARLRCSPMKGHSHVYWYRQLPEEGLKFMVYLQKENIIDESGMPKERFSAEFPKEGPSILRIQQVVRGDSAAYFCASSPIADLTDTQYFGPGTRLTVL.

The chain has TRBV18 and TRBJ2-7; D gene uncertain. Germline V gives CDR1 KGHSH, CDR2 LQKENI. V lost 5 bases to trimming and J lost 3 bases, with 5 bases between them. The CDR3 is made up of 11 amino acids. CDR3 nucleotide sequence: TGTGCCAGCTCATACAACTACGAGCAGTACTTC. Its translation is CASSYNYEQYF.

Concerning this clone: The sample contains more than one DNA sequence encoding this CDR3. This sequence joins TRBV5-1 and TRBJ2-5; D not certain. This CDR3 has 11 residues. The germline CDR1 and CDR2 sequences are SGHRS and YFSETQ. Trimming took off 7 bases at V and 2 bases at J, with 6 bases between the two ends. CDR3 residues: CASGPQETQYF. The CDR3 region has the DNA TGCGCCAGCGGTCCTCAAGAGACCCAGTACTTC.

This clone showed up just a few times. This chain uses TRBV9 with TRBJ2-6; D unclear. This CDR3 comprises 13 residues. V was trimmed by 3 bases and J by 3 bases, leaving 4 bases between them. Germline V CDR1 and CDR2: SGDLS, YYNGEE. CDR3 coding DNA: TGTGCCAGCAGCGGACGTGGGGCCAACGTCCTGACTTTC. Its protein product is CASSGRGANVLTF. Based on the CDR3 plus reference TRBV9 and TRBJ2-6, the full variable domain is DSGVTQTPKHLITATGQRVTLRCSPRSGDLSVYWYQQSLDQGLQFLIQYYNGEERAKGNILERFSAQQFPDLHSELNLSSLELGDSALYFCASSGRGANVLTFGAGSRLTVL.

This clone was seen more than once but under ten times. The rearrangement links TRBV19 to TRBJ2-5; no definite D call. This CDR3 spans 15 amino acids. The germline V gene encodes CDR1 LNHDA and CDR2 SQIVND (reference sequence). V gave up 3 bases and J gave up 1 base, with 12 bases separating them. The CDR3 DNA reads as TGTGCCAGTAGTATCACGCGCCACAGCCAAGAGACCCAGTACTTC. Translated: CASSITRHSQETQYF.

The chain employs TRBV29-1 and TRBJ2-3, with TRBD2 matching 8 bases. The germline V gene encodes CDR1 SQVTM and CDR2 ANQGSEA. V was pared by 6 bases and J by 5 bases, with 10 bases of the junction left unmatched. CDR3 length equals 14 residues. CDR3 residues: CSVAAGGQGDTQYF. CDR3 sequence (DNA): TGCAGCGTGGCTGCGGGGGGCCAGGGAGATACGCAGTATTTT.

This clone has more than one count but fewer than ten. This chain links TRBV4-3 with TRBJ1-5; maybe TRBD1 (6 bases). V was pared by 0 bases and J by 7 bases, with 16 bases between. Germline CDR1 and CDR2: LGHNA and YSLEER. CDR3 length equals 16 residues. The CDR3 sequence: CASSQELGAGGQPQHF. CDR3 coding DNA: TGCGCCAGCAGCCAAGAATTGGGCGCGGGGGGCCAGCCCCAGCATTTT.

This clone was counted between two and nine times. Different DNA sequences within this sample yield the same CDR3. This chain connects TRBV2 to TRBJ2-4; D remains unclear. CDR1 is SNHLY, CDR2 FYNNEI, per germline. The CDR3 sequence is 12 residues long. V dropped 4 bases and J dropped 7 bases, with 8 bases sitting between them. The CDR3 loop is CASSAGLNIQYF. CDR3 DNA sequence: TGTGCCAGCAGTGCCGGGTTGAACATTCAGTACTTC.

The chain carries TRBV7-3 and TRBJ2-5; no clear D. In germline, CDR1 is SGHTA, CDR2 FQGTGA. With 1 base removed from V and 5 bases from J, the gap between germline ends came to 8 bases. This CDR3 has 13 residues. The CDR3 DNA reads TGTGCCAGCAGCTTAAGTCAACGGGAGACCCAGTACTTC. Its protein product is CASSLSQRETQYF.

The genes are TRBV18 and TRBJ2-7; TRBD1 might be the D (5 bases). Germline lookup yields CDR1 KGHSH and CDR2 LQKENI. The CDR3 has 15 residues. Trimming cost V 6 bases and J 0 bases, with 15 bases left between them. CDR3: CASSPGAESSYEQYF. Written as DNA, the CDR3 is TGTGCCAGCTCCCCTGGGGCAGAAAGCTCCTACGAGCAGTACTTC.

The genes are TRBV27 and TRBJ2-2, with D unclear. Germline values: CDR1 MNHEY, CDR2 SMNVEV (reference sequence). Trimming left V 7 bases short and J 0 bases short, with 12 bases between. The CDR3 consists of 15 residues. The CDR3, as DNA: TGTGCCAGCACTTCTGGACCCCCGAACACCGGGGAGCTGTTTTTT. As protein: CASTSGPPNTGELFF.

The chain carries TRBV5-1 and TRBJ2-6, with a weak D call TRBD1 (5 bases). Trimming cost V 0 bases and J 3 bases, with 13 bases left between them. This CDR3 has 17 residues. Germline V gives CDR1 SGHRS, CDR2 YFSETQ. In DNA, the CDR3 is TGCGCCAGCAGCTTGGATCAAGGGGCCCTTGGGGCCAACGTCCTGACTTTC. Its translation: CASSLDQGALGANVLTF.